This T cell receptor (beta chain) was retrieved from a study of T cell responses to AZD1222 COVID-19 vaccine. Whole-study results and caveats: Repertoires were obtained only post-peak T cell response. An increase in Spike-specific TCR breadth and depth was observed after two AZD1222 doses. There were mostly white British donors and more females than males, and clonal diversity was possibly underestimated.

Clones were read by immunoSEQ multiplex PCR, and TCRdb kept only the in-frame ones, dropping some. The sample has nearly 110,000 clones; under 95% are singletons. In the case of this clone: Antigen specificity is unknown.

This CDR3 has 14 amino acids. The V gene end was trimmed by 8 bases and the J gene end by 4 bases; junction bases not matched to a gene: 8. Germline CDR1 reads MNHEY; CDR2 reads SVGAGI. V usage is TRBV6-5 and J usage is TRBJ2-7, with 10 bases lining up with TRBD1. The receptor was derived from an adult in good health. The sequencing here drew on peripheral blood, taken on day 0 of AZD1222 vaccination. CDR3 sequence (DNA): TGTGCCAGCTCGCTGGGACAGGGGCAATACGAGCAGTACTTC. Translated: CASSLGQGQYEQYF.